The clone carrying this T cell receptor (beta chain) was seen once. The study collected 1 to 8 samples per patient, pretreatment and on-treatment. V was pared by 6 bases and J by 0 bases, with 23 bases between. Germline loops: CDR1 KGHSH, CDR2 LQKENI. This CDR3 has 18 amino acids. This entry comes from a study of PD-L1 blockade in urothelial cancer. Here immunoSEQ multiplex PCR was the method, and the copy in TCRdb shows in-frame clones only, minus some. The repertoire holds 65,000 to 80,000 clones, roughly 84% seen once, with approximately 5% in the top ten. Specimen: PBMCs, collected around atezolizumab (anti-PD-L1) treatment. The TCR was taken from a man in his 70s with urothelial cancer. The chain joins TRBV18 to TRBJ1-1; weak D call: TRBD1 (6 bases). Here the CDR3 reads CASSSVGPLGAMNTEAFF. The CDR3 DNA follows: TGTGCCAGCTCCAGCGTGGGCCCCCTGGGGGCAATGAACACTGAAGCTTTCTTT. The full variable domain, in which reference TRBV18 and TRBJ1-1 provide the parts outside the CDR3, is NAGVMQNPRHLVRRRGQEARLRCSPMKGHSHVYWYRQLPEEGLKFMVYLQKENIIDESGMPKERFSAEFPKEGPSILRIQQVVRGDSAAYFCASSSVGPLGAMNTEAFFGQGTRLTVV.